What follows are 24 T cell receptor beta chains derived from one specimen sequenced in a study of blood T cell repertoires in COVID-19 (dated by TCRdb to 2018 to 2021). Library prep was done by the immunoSEQ multiplex PCR assay. TCRdb retrieved this table from immuneACCESS and kept in-frame rearrangements only. Not all clones are present; in checked studies, unresolved V genes account for under half, and no reason is known for the remainder. In all, the sample holds about 69,000 clones, and roughly 80% of those were seen once. The top ten constitute almost 10% of the sample. Source material: peripheral blood. All receptors derive from a woman older than 75 with acute or convalescent COVID-19.

The table lists this clone with a few counts. This chain uses TRBV12-2 with TRBJ2-7; no check of the table's D call, TRBD2, against the DNA was made. TRBV12-2 is designated a pseudogene. There are 17 residues in the CDR3. This CDR3 is CASRLVSRLASLGEQYF. Here the CDR3 DNA reads TGTGCAAGTCGCTTAGTCTCTAGGTTAGCTAGCTTGGGCGAGCAGTACTTC.

This chain connects TRBV5-1 to TRBJ2-7, with 9 bases that match TRBD1. V shed 2 bases, J shed 1 base, and the junction held 7 bases outside the gene matches. Germline V gene data show CDR1 as SGHRS and CDR2 as YFSETQ. The CDR3 extends over 16 amino acids. DNA of the CDR3: TGCGCCAGCAGCTTTGGGGGACAGGGAATATCCTACGAGCAGTACTTC. This sequence encodes CASSFGGQGISYEQYF.

The chain couples TRBV19 to TRBJ2-7; 9 bases fit TRBD1. Germline CDR1 reads LNHDA; CDR2 reads SQIVND (reference sequence). With 5 bases clipped from V and 6 bases from J, the junction kept 11 bases outside the gene matches. CDR3 length: 15 residues. CDR3 DNA: TGTGCCAGTAGTTCCGACGACAGGGGGGGGAGCGAGCAGTACTTC. Translation: CASSSDDRGGSEQYF.

This rearrangement joins TRBV19 to TRBJ2-5; possible D gene TRBD2, 7 bases. V lost 5 bases to trimming and J lost 5 bases, with 15 bases between them. The CDR3 extends over 14 amino acids. Germline CDR1 is LNHDA and CDR2 is SQIVND (reference sequence). The CDR3, as DNA: TGTGCCAGTAGTCCAAGGGGGGGCCGGGAGACCCAGTACTTC. Its protein product is CASSPRGGRETQYF.

This clone was found once. The V call is TRBV11-2, the J call TRBJ2-7, with D possibly matching TRBD2 (5 bases). V was pared by 5 bases and J by 0 bases, with 8 bases between. Germline V gene data show CDR1 as SGHAT and CDR2 as FQNNGV. The CDR3 has 13 amino acids. The CDR3 coding sequence is TGTGCCAGCAGCCTGACTACCTCCTACGAGCAGTACTTC. Its protein is CASSLTTSYEQYF.

The chain carries TRBV4-1 and TRBJ2-5; TRBD2 matches 11 bases. The V gene end was trimmed by 3 bases and the J gene end by 5 bases; junction bases not matched to a gene: 5. Germline loops: CDR1 MGHRA, CDR2 YSYEKL. CDR3 length: 15 amino acids. The CDR3 loop reads CASSQDLAGGETQYF. CDR3 nucleotides: TGCGCCAGCAGCCAGGACCTAGCGGGGGGTGAGACCCAGTACTTC.

This chain links TRBV2 with TRBJ1-2; D is unresolved. The length of the CDR3 is 11 residues. Germline-derived CDR1 and CDR2 are SNHLY and FYNNEI. V lost 8 bases and J lost 4, with 8 bases in between. The CDR3 reads CASALIYGYTF. DNA for the CDR3: TGTGCCAGCGCGTTGATCTATGGCTACACCTTC.

The rearrangement links TRBV5-8 to TRBJ2-1; D is ambiguous. V lost 4 bases, J lost 4 bases, and 9 bases lay in between. The CDR3 spans 13 residues. The germline CDR1 and CDR2 sequences are SGHTS and YDEGEE. The CDR3 loop is CASSIYIYNEQFF. The CDR3 region has the DNA TGTGCCAGCAGCATATACATATACAATGAGCAGTTCTTC.

The chain joins TRBV6-5 to TRBJ1-3, with D unresolved. Germline CDR1 is MNHEY and CDR2 is SVGAGI. V lost 6 bases to trimming and J lost 0 bases, with 9 bases between them. This CDR3 comprises 14 residues. CDR3 bases: TGTGCCAGCAGATACCAGGCCTCTGGAAACACCATATATTTT. Protein product: CASRYQASGNTIYF.

This rearrangement joins TRBV3-1 (or the pseudogene TRBV3-2) to TRBJ1-6, with D unclear. Per germline, CDR1 LGHDT and CDR2 YNNKEL (reference sequence). The V gene lost 1 base and the J gene lost 9 bases, with 4 bases spanning the gap. This CDR3 has 12 amino acids. The CDR3 is CASSQASSPLHF. The CDR3 coding sequence is TGTGCCAGCAGCCAAGCGTCTTCACCCCTCCACTTT.

The chain links TRBV7-3 to TRBJ2-3, with a tentative D call TRBD2 (6 bases). CDR3 length: 14 residues. Germline assignment: CDR1 SGHTA and CDR2 FQGTGA. V lost 3 bases and J lost 1, with 8 bases in between. In nucleotides, the CDR3 is TGTGCCAGCAGCTTTTCGGGGGGCACAGATACGCAGTATTTT. It specifies CASSFSGGTDTQYF.

The J gene is TRBJ2-7, the V gene TRBV12-3 or TRBV12-4; 8 positions match TRBD1. The CDR3 is made up of 13 amino acids. V was clipped by 6 bases and J by 5 bases; unmatched bases: 6. CDR3 region: CASRPQGEDEQYF. The DNA of the CDR3 is TGTGCCAGCAGACCACAGGGGGAAGACGAGCAGTACTTC.

The chain has TRBV5-1 and TRBJ2-3, with TRBD2 matching over 11 bases. With 4 bases clipped from V and 5 bases from J, the junction kept 15 bases outside the gene matches. The CDR3 spans 18 residues. Germline lookup yields CDR1 SGHRS and CDR2 YFSETQ. CDR3 loop: CASSTSTPIAGGRDTQYF. In nucleotides, the CDR3 is TGCGCCAGCAGCACATCCACCCCTATAGCGGGGGGGAGAGATACGCAGTATTTT.

This chain uses TRBV11-2 with TRBJ1-3; D uncertain. The CDR3 covers 16 residues. V lost 5 bases and J 0 bases, leaving 14 bases between the germline ends. The V gene's germline CDR1 is SGHAT and CDR2 FQNNGV. This CDR3 reads CASSAPRGYSGNTIYF. CDR3 nucleotide sequence: TGTGCCAGCAGCGCCCCAAGAGGTTACTCTGGAAACACCATATATTTT.

This chain links TRBV29-1 with TRBJ1-3; D not resolved. The V gene lost 8 bases and the J gene lost 3 bases, with 14 bases spanning the gap. The germline V gene encodes CDR1 SQVTM and CDR2 ANQGSEA. The CDR3 is 13 amino acids. The CDR3 nucleotides are TGCAGCTCTCGGGGTCCTGGTGGAAACACCATATATTTT. Its protein is CSSRGPGGNTIYF.

The chain uses TRBV19 and TRBJ1-1, with 10 positions matching TRBD1. Trimming removed 7 bases from V and 6 bases from J; junction bases left unmatched: 17. CDR1 is LNHDA, CDR2 SQIVND, per germline (reference sequence). The CDR3 runs to 17 residues. CDR3 nucleotides: TGTGCCAGTACCGTCCCGGGACAGGGGCTCAGGACCGCTGAAGCTTTCTTT. Residues: CASTVPGQGLRTAEAFF.

The V and J genes are TRBV5-1 and TRBJ2-1; possibly TRBD1 for D (6 bases). The germline V and J ends were trimmed by 3 bases and 9 bases, with 10 bases remaining between them. Germline CDR1 is SGHRS and CDR2 is YFSETQ. CDR3 size: 12 residues. In DNA form, the CDR3 reads TGCGCCAGCAGCTCCTTAGGGGGTGAGCAGTTCTTC. Its protein is CASSSLGGEQFF.

This chain joins TRBV5-1 and TRBJ1-2; 7 bases match TRBD1. The CDR3 has 15 amino acids. Germline CDR1 SGHRS, CDR2 YFSETQ. V trimming: 4 bases; J trimming: 3 bases; junction bases outside the gene matches: 9. The CDR3 protein is CASSPQGGGYYGYTF. CDR3 DNA sequence: TGCGCCAGCAGCCCCCAAGGAGGGGGCTACTATGGCTACACCTTC.

This chain joins TRBV7-8 and TRBJ1-1; D possibly corresponds to TRBD1 (6 bases). V lost 4 bases, J lost 5 bases, and 11 bases lay in between. From germline, CDR1 is SGHVS and CDR2 FQNEAQ. The CDR3 contains 13 residues. The CDR3 sequence is CASSSGVWTEAFF. In DNA form, the CDR3 reads TGTGCCAGCAGCTCAGGGGTGTGGACTGAAGCTTTCTTT.

A single count supports this clone. The V and J genes are TRBV6-5 and TRBJ2-7, with D possibly being TRBD1 (6 bases). This CDR3 is built from 14 residues. Germline V CDR1 and CDR2: MNHEY, SVGAGI. V was cut by 6 bases and J by 4 bases, with 16 bases left in between. CDR3 sequence (DNA): TGTGCCAGCAGATATCCGGGACAAGGATACGAGCAGTACTTC. Translation gives CASRYPGQGYEQYF.

The gene calls are TRBV3-1 (or the pseudogene TRBV3-2) and TRBJ1-2; D is unresolved. Germline V gives CDR1 LGHDT, CDR2 YNNKEL (reference sequence). With 0 bases removed from V and 7 bases from J, the gap between germline ends came to 15 bases. CDR3 size: 15 residues. The CDR3: CASSQDRAAFVGYTF. CDR3 nucleotides: TGTGCCAGCAGCCAAGACCGCGCGGCCTTTGTTGGCTACACCTTC.

CDR3 protein: CASSEAGGVPDTQYF. The CDR3 DNA is TGTGCCAGCAGTGAAGCTGGCGGCGTTCCGGATACGCAGTATTTT. The chain uses TRBV6-1 and TRBJ2-3, with unresolved D. The CDR3 has 15 amino acids. Germline V gives CDR1 MNHNS, CDR2 SASEGT. V lost 0 bases and J lost 6, with 13 bases in between.

The J gene is TRBJ1-2, the V gene TRBV10-2; 9 bases match TRBD1. Trimming cost V 11 bases and J 4 bases; bases outside gene matches: 14. The germline gives CDR1 WSHSY, CDR2 SAAADI. The CDR3 extends over 15 amino acids. CDR3 residues: CASGRTGVRGYGYTF. The CDR3 nucleotides read TGCGCCTCTGGGAGGACAGGGGTTCGTGGCTATGGCTACACCTTC.

V usage is TRBV21-1 and J usage is TRBJ1-5; TRBD1 reflects the table's D call only, with no check against the DNA. TRBV21-1 is shown as a pseudogene. The CDR3 covers 18 residues. The chain's CDR3 is CASSKGPKDRVGNQPQHF. CDR3 nucleotide sequence: TGTGCCAGCAGCAAAGGGCCTAAAGACAGGGTCGGCAATCAGCCCCAGCATTTT.